This record covers a single T cell receptor beta chain. Its antigen remains unknown. Every PCR got spiked synthetic TCR analog templates. Clones were sequenced by immunoSEQ multiplex PCR, and TCRdb holds only the in-frame ones, with some missing. The sample gives 130,000 or so clones, 84% of which show up once; 3.2% is in the top ten. This entry belongs to a study of PD-L1 blockade in urothelial cancer. Whole-study context: Each blood sample yielded a median of about 150,000 T cells. Points from the study as a whole: Tumor-associated TCR clones expanded more in blood at 3 weeks in patients with durable benefit.

As to time point: pretreatment peripheral blood. Patients had locally advanced or metastatic urothelial carcinoma. The germline V gene encodes CDR1 MDHEN and CDR2 SYDVKM. V lost 5 bases and J lost 6; bases outside the gene matches: 10. This CDR3 region has 17 residues. The input for sequencing was PBMCs, taken around atezolizumab (anti-PD-L1) treatment. The chain recombines TRBV28 with TRBJ2-7; TRBD2 matches 16 bases. This sequence originates from a man in his fifties with urothelial cancer. CDR3 sequence (DNA): TGTGCCAGCAGTGAAAGAGGGACTAGCGGGAGGGCCGGCGAGCAGTACTTC. This translates into CASSERGTSGRAGEQYF.